The 29 T cell receptor beta chains presented below share a single source sample, sequenced in a study of blood T cell repertoires in COVID-19. Method: immunoSEQ multiplex PCR; TCRdb's copy keeps in-frame clones and lacks some. This sample has about 170,000 clones, with 70% to 90% found just once. Sequenced: peripheral blood. The receptors shown here come from a woman of 80 years or more with COVID-19, enrolled during active disease.

The chain employs TRBV15 and TRBJ1-1, with D perhaps TRBD1 (6 bases). CDR1 is LNHNV, CDR2 YYDKDF, per germline (reference sequence). This CDR3 contains 15 residues. Between the trimmed V and J ends, which lost 5 bases and 0 bases, there was a span of 13 bases. The CDR3 region is CATSPARGVNTEAFF. CDR3 sequence (DNA): TGTGCCACCAGCCCTGCCAGGGGTGTGAACACTGAAGCTTTCTTT.

The V and J genes are TRBV3-1 (or the pseudogene TRBV3-2) and TRBJ1-1, with a possible D match to TRBD1 (6 bases). Germline CDR1 LGHDT, CDR2 YNNKEL (reference sequence). The CDR3 totals 15 residues. The V end was cut by 4 bases, the J end by 0 bases, with 12 bases between. CDR3 coding DNA: TGTGCCAGCAGCCTCCCAGGGGCCCTGAACACTGAAGCTTTCTTT. Translation gives CASSLPGALNTEAFF.

The chain uses TRBV3-1 (or the pseudogene TRBV3-2) and TRBJ2-1; D remains ambiguous. Trimming stripped 2 bases from V and 0 bases from J, with 11 bases between. This CDR3 has 16 amino acids. CDR1 LGHDT and CDR2 YNNKEL come from the germline V gene (reference sequence). For the CDR3, the DNA is TGTGCCAGCAGCCAAATGTCAGGAAGCTCCTACAATGAGCAGTTCTTC. Its protein product is CASSQMSGSSYNEQFF.

This clone turned up a few times. This chain joins TRBV4-2 and TRBJ1-2; possible D gene TRBD1, 6 bases. V lost 0 bases and J 6 bases, leaving 14 bases between the germline ends. The CDR3 contains 15 residues. Germline-derived CDR1 and CDR2 are LGHNA and YNFKEQ. CDR3 nucleotide sequence: TGTGCCAGCAGCCAAGATCCGAGGGGGTCCCATGGCTACACCTTC. Its protein product is CASSQDPRGSHGYTF.

J is TRBJ1-5 and V is TRBV3-1 (or the pseudogene TRBV3-2); D is uncertain. Germline V gene sequence: CDR1 LGHDT, CDR2 YNNKEL (reference sequence). The V end was cut by 6 bases, the J end by 0 bases, with 12 bases between. CDR3 length: 15 residues. The CDR3 bases are TGTGCCAGCAGTCTCACGAGCACTAGCAATCAGCCCCAGCATTTT. This codes for CASSLTSTSNQPQHF.

V gene TRBV28 combines with J gene TRBJ2-1; TRBD2 aligns across 8 bases. Per germline, CDR1 MDHEN and CDR2 SYDVKM. The CDR3 extends over 17 amino acids. Trimming cost V 6 bases and J 7 bases; bases outside gene matches: 17. DNA of the CDR3: TGTGCCAGCAGCACGCTCCGGGAGCGGGGGCTCTGGAATGAGCAGTTCTTC. This encodes CASSTLRERGLWNEQFF.

The V and J genes are TRBV5-5 and TRBJ1-5, with a tentative D call TRBD1 (6 bases). The germline gives CDR1 SGHKS, CDR2 YYEKEE (reference sequence). V was cut by 4 bases and J by 1 base, with 12 bases left in between. This CDR3 comprises 15 residues. This CDR3 reads CASSGGVVSNQPQHF. As DNA, the CDR3 is TGTGCCAGCAGCGGGGGCGTTGTAAGCAATCAGCCCCAGCATTTT.

This clone was seen a few times. This chain joins TRBV5-4 and TRBJ2-2; D remains ambiguous. The CDR3 extends over 14 amino acids. V shed 3 bases and J shed 3 bases, with 9 bases lying between them. Germline CDR1 reads SGHNT; CDR2 reads YYREEE (reference sequence). Written as DNA, the CDR3 is TGTGCCAGCAGCTCTCTTTTCGACACCGGGGAGCTGTTTTTT. It is translated as CASSSLFDTGELFF.

The rearrangement joins TRBV4-3 to TRBJ1-1; 10 bases are shared with TRBD1. After removal of 1 base from V and 6 bases from J, the junction contained 5 bases not matched to a gene. The CDR3 length is 15 residues. Germline V gene data show CDR1 as LGHNA and CDR2 as YSLEER. Written as DNA, the CDR3 is TGCGCCAGCAGCCAAGGTGGGGGGACAGGGGCTGAAGCTTTCTTT. Its protein is CASSQGGGTGAEAFF.

The V gene is TRBV18, the J gene TRBJ1-2; 9 positions agree with TRBD1. V dropped 1 base and J dropped 10; count of bases not matched to a gene: 7. Germline-derived CDR1 and CDR2 are KGHSH and LQKENI. The CDR3 length is 14 residues. CDR3 sequence: CASSPRDRDRHYTF. The DNA for the CDR3 is TGTGCCAGCTCACCACGGGACAGGGACCGACACTACACCTTC.

The chain carries TRBV6-5 and TRBJ1-5; a possible D gene is TRBD1 (6 bases). Germline V gene sequence: CDR1 MNHEY, CDR2 SVGAGI. Trimming removed 0 bases at V and 4 bases at J, with 10 bases between. CDR3 length equals 15 residues. CDR3 sequence (DNA): TGTGCCAGCAGTTACTCGAGAGGACAGAATCAGCCCCAGCATTTT. It encodes CASSYSRGQNQPQHF.

This chain joins TRBV24-1 and TRBJ2-3; possibly TRBD2 for D (7 bases). Trimming pared 4 bases from V and 6 bases from J, leaving 16 bases between. There are 15 residues in the CDR3. From germline, CDR1 is KGHDR and CDR2 SFDVKD. DNA of the CDR3: TGTGCCACCAGTGACCCCCGGGGGGCGTGGGATACGCAGTATTTT. Its protein is CATSDPRGAWDTQYF.

CDR3 nucleotides: TGCGCCAGCAGCCAGCGGGGTGGAAACACCATATATTTT. As protein: CASSQRGGNTIYF. The rearrangement joins TRBV4-1 to TRBJ1-3; D is unresolved. Germline V lookup: CDR1 MGHRA, CDR2 YSYEKL. The CDR3 length is 13 residues. Deletions cut 3 bases from V and 3 bases from J, with 6 bases between.

The gene calls are TRBV2 and TRBJ1-6; 7 nucleotides line up with TRBD1. The ends lost 8 bases at V and 5 bases at J; junction bases unmatched: 6. Germline values: CDR1 SNHLY, CDR2 FYNNEI. This CDR3 spans 14 amino acids. The CDR3: CASGDSQDNSPLHF. CDR3 sequence (DNA): TGTGCCAGCGGGGACAGCCAAGATAATTCACCCCTCCACTTT.

V is TRBV29-1 and J is TRBJ1-5; 8 bases agree with TRBD1. After removal of 3 bases from V and 4 bases from J, the junction contained 8 bases not matched to a gene. The CDR3 covers 15 residues. Looked up from germline, CDR1 is SQVTM and CDR2 is ANQGSEA. The CDR3 DNA follows: TGCAGCGTTGAGCTACAGGGGGGAGAAAATCAGCCCCAGCATTTT. Its translation: CSVELQGGENQPQHF.

The chain combines TRBV5-1 with TRBJ2-3; the match to TRBD1 covers 9 bases. Germline V CDR1 and CDR2: SGHRS, YFSETQ. CDR3 length: 14 amino acids. The trim removed 5 bases at V and 3 bases at J, leaving 4 bases unmatched. CDR3 amino acids: CASRSTGGTDTQYF. The CDR3 DNA reads TGCGCCAGCAGATCGACAGGGGGAACAGATACGCAGTATTTT.

The chain has TRBV2 and TRBJ2-3, with 11 bases aligning to TRBD2. J lost 5 bases, V lost 5 bases, and 9 bases had no gene match. This CDR3 has 16 residues. Germline-derived CDR1 and CDR2 are SNHLY and FYNNEI. CDR3 bases: TGTGCCAGCAGTTATACTAGCGGGAGCGGCCAAGATACGCAGTATTTT. Translating it yields CASSYTSGSGQDTQYF. The variable domain in full, completed from reference TRBV2 and TRBJ2-3, reads EPEVTQTPSHQVTQMGQEVILRCVPISNHLYFYWYRQILGQKVEFLVSFYNNEISEKSEIFDDQFSVERPDGSNFTLKIRSTKLEDSAMYFCASSYTSGSGQDTQYFGPGTRLTVL.

The gene calls are TRBV6-2 or TRBV6-3 and TRBJ2-1; TRBD2 agrees at 13 bases. The V and J ends lost 4 bases and 6 bases, in that order; junction bases with no gene match: 6. This CDR3 comprises 16 residues. Germline lookup yields CDR1 MNHEY and CDR2 SVGEGT. The CDR3 region is CASSSPRTSGSNEQFF. CDR3 nucleotides: TGTGCCAGCAGTTCCCCGAGGACTAGCGGGAGCAATGAGCAGTTCTTC.

This chain connects TRBV2 to TRBJ1-2; 7 positions match TRBD1. There are 14 residues in the CDR3. CDR1 and CDR2 (germline): SNHLY, FYNNEI. After removal of 7 bases from V and 3 bases from J, the junction contained 8 bases not matched to a gene. The DNA for the CDR3 is TGTGCCAGCACCTTGGGACAGTCGGACTATGGCTACACCTTC. This translates into CASTLGQSDYGYTF.

The sample holds one count of this clone. This chain uses TRBV4-2 with TRBJ1-1; D gene ambiguous. The germline CDR1 and CDR2 sequences are LGHNA and YNFKEQ. V was trimmed by 0 bases and J by 6 bases, leaving 2 bases between them. The CDR3 is 11 residues long. The DNA for the CDR3 is TGTGCCAGCAGCCAAGACTCTGAAGCTTTCTTT. It translates to CASSQDSEAFF.

This chain links TRBV9 with TRBJ1-5; D gene uncertain. The CDR3 has 14 amino acids. Trimming took 3 bases from V and 1 from J, leaving 8 bases between them. Per germline, CDR1 SGDLS and CDR2 YYNGEE. For the CDR3, the DNA is TGTGCCAGCAGCGACAGCACAAGCAATCAGCCCCAGCATTTT. This gives the protein CASSDSTSNQPQHF.

The genes are TRBV6-5 and TRBJ2-7; 8 bases align to TRBD2. The ends lost 10 bases at V and 7 bases at J; junction bases unmatched: 12. The CDR3 length is 13 residues. Germline lookup yields CDR1 MNHEY and CDR2 SVGAGI. The CDR3 loop reads CATTASGSGEQYF. CDR3 in DNA: TGTGCCACGACGGCTAGCGGGTCTGGAGAGCAGTACTTC.

V gene TRBV20-1 combines with J gene TRBJ1-1; D unresolved. V lost 5 bases and J lost 4, with 8 bases in between. This CDR3 is built from 11 residues. Germline assignment: CDR1 DFQATT and CDR2 SNEGSKA (reference sequence). Here the CDR3 reads CSAWPGTEAFF. The CDR3 coding sequence is TGCAGTGCTTGGCCGGGCACTGAAGCTTTCTTT.

This sequence joins TRBV28 and TRBJ1-4, with TRBD1 matching over 8 bases. The V and J ends lost 4 bases and 5 bases, in that order; junction bases with no gene match: 6. Germline V gene lookup returns CDR1 MDHEN and CDR2 SYDVKM. The CDR3 runs to 15 residues. The CDR3 DNA reads as TGTGCCAGCAGTTCCATCCGGGACAGGAATGAAAAACTGTTTTTT. It encodes CASSSIRDRNEKLFF.

The CDR3 coding sequence is TGTGCCAGCAGACTGGAAGGGGCAGGCTATAATTCACCCCTCCACTTT. Translating it yields CASRLEGAGYNSPLHF. The chain recombines TRBV3-1 (or the pseudogene TRBV3-2) with TRBJ1-6, with D tentatively TRBD1 (5 bases). Trimming took 6 bases from V and 3 from J, leaving 15 bases between them. CDR3 length: 16 amino acids. Germline V gene data show CDR1 as LGHDT and CDR2 as YNNKEL (reference sequence).

CDR3 sequence reads: CASCPGGLMLYGYTF. The CDR3 nucleotides read TGTGCCAGCTGTCCAGGGGGACTGATGCTTTATGGCTACACCTTC. The chain combines TRBV28 with TRBJ1-2; 7 nucleotides align to TRBD1. V trimming: 8 bases; J trimming: 5 bases; junction bases outside the gene matches: 14. Per germline, CDR1 MDHEN and CDR2 SYDVKM. CDR3 length: 15 amino acids.

The chain carries TRBV2 and TRBJ2-5; D might be TRBD1 (5 bases). CDR1 SNHLY and CDR2 FYNNEI come from the germline V gene. CDR3 length equals 13 residues. The V end was cut by 4 bases, the J end by 4 bases, with 10 bases between. The CDR3 spells CASSGGQRETQYF. The CDR3 region has the DNA TGTGCCAGCAGTGGGGGCCAGAGAGAGACCCAGTACTTC.

The rearrangement links TRBV9 to TRBJ2-3; D uncertain. The CDR3 loop spans 14 amino acids. Germline lookup yields CDR1 SGDLS and CDR2 YYNGEE. The germline V and J ends were trimmed by 4 bases and 5 bases, with 14 bases remaining between them. CDR3 sequence reads: CASSTTLAQDTQYF. The CDR3 nucleotides are TGTGCCAGCAGCACAACCCTTGCACAAGATACGCAGTATTTT.

This chain joins TRBV9 and TRBJ2-3, with D maybe TRBD2 (6 bases). Deletions cut 0 bases from V and 5 bases from J, with 13 bases between. The CDR3 spans 15 residues. Germline CDR1 and CDR2: SGDLS and YYNGEE. The CDR3 is CASSVEASEIDTQYF. The CDR3, as DNA: TGTGCCAGCAGCGTAGAGGCTAGCGAGATAGATACGCAGTATTTT.